These 2 T cell receptor beta chains came from one sample sequenced in a study of shared clonotypes between healthy human individuals. Libraries were prepared by immunoSEQ multiplex PCR; TCRdb keeps only in-frame clonotypes and omits some of them. There are roughly 500,000 clones in the sample; around 78% occur only once, and about an eighth lies in the top ten. The sequencing input was PBMCs. Source of these receptors: a woman between 40 and 50 years old in good health. Some clones in this sample may be carry-over from other donors' samples.

Note on this clone: A far larger clone is a single base away, which makes a read error likely. Other DNA sequences of this sample code for an identical CDR3. This chain links TRBV11-3 with TRBJ1-1; D uncertain. The germline V gene has CDR1 SGHNT and CDR2 YENEEA. This CDR3 is 13 amino acids long. For the CDR3, the DNA is TGTGCCAGCAGCCCTGACATGAACACTGAAGCTTTCTTC. Its protein is CASSPDMNTEAFF.

The rearrangement links TRBV5-1 to TRBJ2-1; D is undetermined. Trimming pared 0 bases from V and 5 bases from J, leaving 9 bases between. This CDR3 is 14 amino acids long. CDR1 and CDR2 from the germline V gene are SGHRS and YFSETQ. CDR3 amino acids: CASSLDGLNNEQFF. In nucleotides, the CDR3 is TGCGCCAGCAGCTTGGACGGGCTCAACAATGAGCAGTTCTTC. The full variable domain, completed using reference TRBV5-1 and TRBJ2-1, is KAGVTQTPRYLIKTRGQQVTLSCSPISGHRSVSWYQQTPGQGLQFLFEYFSETQRNKGNFPGRFSGRQFSNSRSEMNVSTLELGDSALYLCASSLDGLNNEQFFGPGTRLTVL.